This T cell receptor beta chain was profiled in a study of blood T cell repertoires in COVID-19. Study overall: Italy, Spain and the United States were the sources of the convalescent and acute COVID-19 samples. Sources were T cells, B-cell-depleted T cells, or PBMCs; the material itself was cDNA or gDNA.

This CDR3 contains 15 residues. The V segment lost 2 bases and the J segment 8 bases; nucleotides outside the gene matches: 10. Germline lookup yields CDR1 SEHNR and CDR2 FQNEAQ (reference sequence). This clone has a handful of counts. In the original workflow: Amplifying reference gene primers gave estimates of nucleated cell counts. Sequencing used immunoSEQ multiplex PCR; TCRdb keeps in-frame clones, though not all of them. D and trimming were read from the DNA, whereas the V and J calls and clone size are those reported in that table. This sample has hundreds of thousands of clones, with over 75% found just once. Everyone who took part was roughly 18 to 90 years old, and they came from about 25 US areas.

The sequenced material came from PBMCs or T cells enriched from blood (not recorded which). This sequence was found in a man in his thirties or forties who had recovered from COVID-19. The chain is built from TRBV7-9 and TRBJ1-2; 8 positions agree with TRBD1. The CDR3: CASSLNGGQVNGYTF. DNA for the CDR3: TGTGCCAGCAGCTTAAATGGGGGACAGGTGAACGGCTACACCTTC.